This record concerns one T cell receptor beta chain sequence. This entry comes from a study of blood T cell repertoires in COVID-19. Study information: Specimens from acute and convalescent COVID-19 originated in the United States, Italy and Spain. Sample material is recorded as cDNA or gDNA derived from T cells, B-cell-depleted T cells, or PBMCs.

Trimming stripped 7 bases from V and 0 bases from J, with 7 bases between. This CDR3 has 14 amino acids. From germline, CDR1 is SNHLY and CDR2 FYNNEI. Patients at the Seattle site were enrolled during active infection and followed longitudinally. In the original workflow: Amplified reference gene primers provided the basis for estimating nucleated cell counts. Profiling relied on immunoSEQ multiplex PCR, and the TCRdb table lists in-frame clones only, not all of them. For V, J and clone size, that table is used; D and trimming come from the DNA. The profile shows more than 250,000 clones, 88% of them singletons.

Sequencing was performed on peripheral blood. The chain links TRBV2 to TRBJ1-6, with D unresolved. The receptor comes from a woman aged 30 to 39 with COVID-19, enrolled during active disease. The CDR3 spells CASMAVSYNSPLHF. CDR3 nucleotide sequence: TGTGCCAGCATGGCAGTCTCCTATAATTCACCCCTCCACTTT.